This TCR beta chain was identified during a study of OX40 agonist ivuxolimab in advanced cancers. Sequencing used immunoSEQ multiplex PCR; TCRdb keeps in-frame clones, though not all of them. Of approximately 70,000 clones in the sample, 85% are singletons; the top ten hold 0.83%. Study conclusions and caveats: Among the lowest peripheral clonal expansion occurred in 0.1-3.0 mg/kg partial responders.

Peripheral blood came from all dose cohorts at three timepoints. With respect to this clone: Antigen: not known.

The origin of this receptor is an adult with an advanced solid tumor such as melanoma, head and neck, liver or kidney cancer. Sequenced material: CD4+ or CD8+ T cells sorted from blood, taken in a trial of the OX40 agonist ivuxolimab.

The CDR3 protein is CASSLRQGPTGELFF. DNA of the CDR3: TGTGCCAGCTCACTACGGCAGGGGCCCACCGGGGAGCTGTTTTTT. The chain has TRBV18 and TRBJ2-2; D possibly corresponds to TRBD1 (6 bases). Germline values: CDR1 KGHSH, CDR2 LQKENI. V lost 4 bases and J 4 bases, leaving 13 bases between the germline ends. This CDR3 is built from 15 residues.